These T cell receptor beta chains were read from a single sample in a study of blood T cell repertoires in COVID-19. The assay was immunoSEQ multiplex PCR, and TCRdb's table has in-frame clones only and misses some. The repertoire has approximately 260,000 clones, 85% of them found once; the top ten carry around 6.3%. The sample consisted of PBMCs or T cells enriched from blood (not recorded which). The receptors were gathered from a woman aged 45 to 65 who had been exposed to COVID-19. CDR3s include the opening cysteine and the closing phenylalanine or tryptophan. The order of the fields is J gene, V gene, CDR3 protein.

j_gene: TRBJ1-2
v_gene: TRBV6-5
CDR3aa: CATLPTGTGVGYTF

j_gene: TRBJ1-5
v_gene: TRBV4-2
CDR3aa: CASSRSTQVFGSNQPQHF

j_gene: TRBJ1-1
v_gene: TRBV11-3
CDR3aa: CASSSYRDTEAFF

j_gene: TRBJ1-3
v_gene: TRBV2
CDR3aa: CASSDLSGNTIYF

j_gene: TRBJ1-5
v_gene: TRBV21-1
CDR3aa: CASSLPRQGSNQPQHF

j_gene: TRBJ1-6
v_gene: TRBV4-3
CDR3aa: CASSQVSTGQNSPLHF

j_gene: TRBJ1-6
v_gene: TRBV5-1
CDR3aa: CASSSAGANSPLHF

j_gene: TRBJ1-1
v_gene: TRBV11-2
CDR3aa: CASSLDLGDADFF

j_gene: TRBJ2-3
v_gene: TRBV5-1
CDR3aa: CASSPYEGGVPPDTQYF

j_gene: TRBJ1-2
v_gene: TRBV28
CDR3aa: CASSWGPGYTF

j_gene: TRBJ1-6
v_gene: TRBV6-5
CDR3aa: CASSYEQGINSPLHF

j_gene: TRBJ1-1
v_gene: TRBV7-9
CDR3aa: CASSFRQGMNTEAFF

j_gene: TRBJ2-1
v_gene: TRBV19
CDR3aa: CASSSVSGGPEFF

j_gene: TRBJ1-1
v_gene: TRBV10-3
CDR3aa: CATVPGAGLGTEAFF

j_gene: TRBJ2-1
v_gene: TRBV27
CDR3aa: CASSLRGNEQFF

j_gene: TRBJ1-1
v_gene: TRBV19
CDR3aa: CASARDESFGAFF

j_gene: TRBJ2-3
v_gene: TRBV12-3/TRBV12-4
CDR3aa: CASSERNTQYF

j_gene: TRBJ2-6
v_gene: TRBV18
CDR3aa: CASSPVRLSSGANVLTF

j_gene: TRBJ1-1
v_gene: TRBV5-1
CDR3aa: CASSSEALNTEAFF

j_gene: TRBJ1-1
v_gene: TRBV11-3
CDR3aa: CASSLGGGASTEAFF

j_gene: TRBJ2-5
v_gene: TRBV7-9
CDR3aa: CASSLGTVQETQYF

j_gene: TRBJ1-2
v_gene: TRBV14
CDR3aa: CASSPVGGSNYGYTF

j_gene: TRBJ2-5
v_gene: TRBV7-2
CDR3aa: CASSLARVAGDETQYF

j_gene: TRBJ2-2
v_gene: TRBV5-4
CDR3aa: CASSSPLAASNTGELFF

j_gene: TRBJ1-4
v_gene: TRBV5-1
CDR3aa: CASSPQGPHEKLFF

j_gene: TRBJ1-6
v_gene: TRBV12-3/TRBV12-4
CDR3aa: CASSSHNSPLHF

j_gene: TRBJ1-2
v_gene: TRBV6-5
CDR3aa: CASGDRGMGYTF

j_gene: TRBJ2-5
v_gene: TRBV19
CDR3aa: CASRGLVMETQYF

j_gene: TRBJ1-1
v_gene: TRBV14
CDR3aa: CASSVRQGARTSEAFF

j_gene: TRBJ1-5
v_gene: TRBV9
CDR3aa: CASSPGGNGPSNQPQHF

j_gene: TRBJ2-7
v_gene: TRBV19
CDR3aa: CASSPGQGTYEQYF

j_gene: TRBJ1-5
v_gene: TRBV15
CDR3aa: CATSRVVTGRHQPQHF

j_gene: TRBJ1-2
v_gene: TRBV3-1/TRBV3-2
CDR3aa: CASRQSHRVRDGYTF